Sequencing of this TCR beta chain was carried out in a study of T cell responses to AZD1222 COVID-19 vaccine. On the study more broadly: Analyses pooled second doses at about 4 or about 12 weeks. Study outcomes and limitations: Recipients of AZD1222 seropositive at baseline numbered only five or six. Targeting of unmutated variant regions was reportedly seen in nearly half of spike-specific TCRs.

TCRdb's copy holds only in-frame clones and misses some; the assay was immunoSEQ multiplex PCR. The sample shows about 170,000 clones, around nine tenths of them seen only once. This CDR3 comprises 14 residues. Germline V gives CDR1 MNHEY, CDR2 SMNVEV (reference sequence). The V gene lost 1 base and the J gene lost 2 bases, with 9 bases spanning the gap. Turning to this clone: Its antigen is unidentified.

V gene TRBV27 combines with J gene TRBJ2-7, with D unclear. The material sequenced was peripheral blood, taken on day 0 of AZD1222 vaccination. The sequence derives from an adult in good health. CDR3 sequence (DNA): TGTGCCAGCAGTTTATTGGGCGAGACCTACGAGCAGTACTTC. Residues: CASSLLGETYEQYF.